These 12 T cell receptor beta chains share one sample of origin, sequenced in a study of T cell responses to AZD1222 COVID-19 vaccine. Repertoires were generated with immunoSEQ multiplex PCR, while TCRdb's copy carries only in-frame clones and drops some. The table lists roughly 270,000 clones, 90% to 95% of them singletons. The sequenced sample was peripheral blood, obtained 28 days after the second AZD1222 dose. Receptors originate from an adult who received the AZD1222 COVID-19 vaccine.

This chain connects TRBV2 to TRBJ1-3; D call uncertain. Trimming shortened V by 4 bases and J by 0 bases, and 10 bases separated the two germline ends. The CDR3 consists of 15 residues. Germline CDR1 and CDR2: SNHLY and FYNNEI. The CDR3 sequence is CASSVGVNSGNTIYF. CDR3 DNA: TGTGCCAGCAGTGTAGGAGTAAACTCTGGAAACACCATATATTTT.

The chain couples TRBV4-2 to TRBJ2-1; 12 bases match TRBD2. The CDR3 has 16 residues. The V gene's germline CDR1 is LGHNA and CDR2 YNFKEQ. J lost 6 bases, V lost 3 bases, and 6 bases had no gene match. CDR3 sequence (DNA): TGTGCCAGCAGCCACGCCGGGACTAGCGGGTTCAATGAGCAGTTCTTC. As protein: CASSHAGTSGFNEQFF.

This chain uses TRBV2 with TRBJ1-5; D not resolved. The CDR3 has 13 amino acids. Germline CDR1 and CDR2: SNHLY and FYNNEI. Trimming took off 6 bases at V and 0 bases at J, with 6 bases between the two ends. The CDR3 reads CASRKSSNQPQHF. CDR3 DNA sequence: TGTGCCAGCAGGAAGAGTAGCAATCAGCCCCAGCATTTT. Drawing the rest from reference TRBV2 and TRBJ1-5, the complete variable domain is EPEVTQTPSHQVTQMGQEVILRCVPISNHLYFYWYRQILGQKVEFLVSFYNNEISEKSEIFDDQFSVERPDGSNFTLKIRSTKLEDSAMYFCASRKSSNQPQHFGDGTRLSIL.

This chain joins TRBV11-2 and TRBJ2-7; tentative D call: TRBD1 (5 bases). Germline V gene data show CDR1 as SGHAT and CDR2 as FQNNGV. The CDR3 length is 13 residues. The germline V and J ends were trimmed by 1 base and 8 bases, with 12 bases remaining between them. The CDR3 reads CASSLALQGQQYF. The DNA for the CDR3 is TGTGCCAGCAGCTTAGCGTTGCAGGGCCAGCAGTACTTC.

The rearrangement joins TRBV4-3 to TRBJ2-1, with 8 bases aligning to TRBD2. V gave up 0 bases and J gave up 5 bases; unmatched junction bases: 9. Germline CDR1 is LGHNA and CDR2 is YSLEER. This CDR3 has 17 residues. The CDR3 DNA reads TGCGCCAGCAGCCAAGATATGGCGGGGGGACGGGACAATGAGCAGTTCTTC. It encodes CASSQDMAGGRDNEQFF.

For this clone: Mismatch with germline at one junction end may stem from a read error. The chain recombines TRBV7-2 with TRBJ1-3, with TRBD1 as a possible D gene (6 bases). Germline V gives CDR1 SGHTA, CDR2 FQGNSA. CDR3 length: 15 amino acids. The DNA for the CDR3 is TGTGCCAGCAGCCATCCTGGGGGCTCTGAAAACACCATATATTTT. It translates to CASSHPGGSENTIYF.

The chain recombines TRBV5-1 with TRBJ2-1, with 13 bases aligning to TRBD2. Germline CDR1 and CDR2: SGHRS and YFSETQ. After removal of 5 bases from V and 7 bases from J, the junction contained 3 bases not matched to a gene. The CDR3 is 14 residues long. CDR3 amino acids: CASRLAGGYNEQFF. In DNA form, the CDR3 reads TGCGCCAGCAGACTAGCGGGAGGGTATAATGAGCAGTTCTTC.

The V gene is TRBV29-1, the J gene TRBJ2-2, with 11 bases lining up with TRBD2. CDR1 SQVTM and CDR2 ANQGSEA come from the germline V gene. With V trimmed by 6 bases and J by 4 bases, 13 bases remained unmatched. CDR3 length equals 17 residues. CDR3 residues: CSVRTSGPFASTGELFF. For the CDR3, the DNA is TGCAGCGTGAGGACTAGCGGGCCCTTTGCGAGCACCGGGGAGCTGTTTTTT.

This sequence joins TRBV2 and TRBJ1-2; 7 bases agree with TRBD1. The CDR3 sequence is 13 residues long. The V gene end was trimmed by 6 bases and the J gene end by 6 bases; junction bases not matched to a gene: 7. Germline CDR1 reads SNHLY; CDR2 reads FYNNEI. As DNA, the CDR3 is TGTGCCAGCAGCGAATCCCAGGGGGATGGCTACACCTTC. This gives the protein CASSESQGDGYTF.

The chain joins TRBV28 to TRBJ1-2; TRBD1 matches 7 bases. Germline assignment: CDR1 MDHEN and CDR2 SYDVKM. The CDR3 totals 14 residues. Trimming cost V 6 bases and J 0 bases; bases outside gene matches: 4. This chain's CDR3 is CASRRDSANYGYTF. As DNA, the CDR3 is TGTGCCAGCAGAAGGGACAGTGCTAACTATGGCTACACCTTC.

Concerning this clone itself: The same CDR3 arises from other DNA sequences in this sample as well. The genes are TRBV3-1 (or the pseudogene TRBV3-2) and TRBJ2-7; 9 positions agree with TRBD1. The CDR3 is made up of 14 amino acids. From germline, CDR1 is LGHDT and CDR2 YNNKEL (reference sequence). Losses at the gene ends were 1 base for V and 4 bases for J; bases not matched to a gene: 2. For the CDR3, the DNA is TGTGCCAGCAGCCAAGGGACAGGGGTATACGAGCAGTACTTC. Protein sequence: CASSQGTGVYEQYF.

This chain links TRBV5-6 with TRBJ2-7; possibly TRBD2 for D (6 bases). This CDR3 region has 14 residues. V was cut by 4 bases and J by 2 bases, with 13 bases left in between. Germline V gene data show CDR1 as SGHDT and CDR2 as YYEEEE. The CDR3 loop reads CASSILANTYEQYF. For the CDR3, the DNA is TGTGCCAGCAGCATTCTAGCGAATACCTACGAGCAGTACTTC. The variable domain in full, completed from reference TRBV5-6 and TRBJ2-7, reads DAGVTQSPTHLIKTRGQQVTLRCSPKSGHDTVSWYQQALGQGPQFIFQYYEEEERQRGNFPDRFSGHQFPNYSSELNVNALLLGDSALYLCASSILANTYEQYFGPGTRLTVT.